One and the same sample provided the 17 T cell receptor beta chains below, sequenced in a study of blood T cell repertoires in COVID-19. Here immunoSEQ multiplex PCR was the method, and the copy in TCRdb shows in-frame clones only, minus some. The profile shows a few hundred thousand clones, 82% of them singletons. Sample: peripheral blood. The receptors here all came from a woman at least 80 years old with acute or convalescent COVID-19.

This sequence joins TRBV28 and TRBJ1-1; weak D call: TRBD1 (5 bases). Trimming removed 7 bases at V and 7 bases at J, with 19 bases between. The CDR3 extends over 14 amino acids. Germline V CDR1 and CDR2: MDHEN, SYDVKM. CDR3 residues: CASTESGRRIEAFF. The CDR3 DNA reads TGTGCCAGCACCGAATCAGGGAGGAGAATTGAAGCTTTCTTT.

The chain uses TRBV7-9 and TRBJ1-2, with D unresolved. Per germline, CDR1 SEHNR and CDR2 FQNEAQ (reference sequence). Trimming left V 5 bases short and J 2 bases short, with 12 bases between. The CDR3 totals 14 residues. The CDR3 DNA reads TGTGCCAGCAGCCCCTCCGGGGTGAACTATGGCTACACCTTC. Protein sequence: CASSPSGVNYGYTF.

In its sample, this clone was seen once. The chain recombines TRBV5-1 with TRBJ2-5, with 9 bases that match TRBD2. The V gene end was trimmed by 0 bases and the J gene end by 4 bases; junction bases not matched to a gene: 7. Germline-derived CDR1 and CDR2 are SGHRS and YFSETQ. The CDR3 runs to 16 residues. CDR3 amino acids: CASSLAPSGGPETQYF. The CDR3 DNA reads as TGCGCCAGCAGCTTGGCCCCCAGCGGGGGGCCAGAGACCCAGTACTTC.

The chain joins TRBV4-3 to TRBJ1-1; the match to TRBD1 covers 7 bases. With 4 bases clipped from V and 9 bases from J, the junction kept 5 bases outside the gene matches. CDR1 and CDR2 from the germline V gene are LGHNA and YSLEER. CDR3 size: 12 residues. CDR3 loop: CASSLTGAKAFF. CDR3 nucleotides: TGCGCCAGCAGCCTTACAGGGGCAAAAGCTTTCTTT.

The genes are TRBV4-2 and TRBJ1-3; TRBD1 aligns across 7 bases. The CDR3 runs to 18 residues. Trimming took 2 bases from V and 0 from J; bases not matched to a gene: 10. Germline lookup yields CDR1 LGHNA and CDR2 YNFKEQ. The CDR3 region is CASSQNPPTGVSGNTIYF. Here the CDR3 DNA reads TGTGCCAGCAGCCAAAACCCACCAACAGGGGTCTCTGGAAACACCATATATTTT.

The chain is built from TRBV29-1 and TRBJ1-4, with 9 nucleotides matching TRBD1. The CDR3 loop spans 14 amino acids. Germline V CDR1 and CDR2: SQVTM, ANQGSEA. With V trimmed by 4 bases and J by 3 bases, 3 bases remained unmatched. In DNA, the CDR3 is TGCAGCGTTGCGACAGGGGGGTCTAATGAAAAACTGTTTTTT. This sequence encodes CSVATGGSNEKLFF.

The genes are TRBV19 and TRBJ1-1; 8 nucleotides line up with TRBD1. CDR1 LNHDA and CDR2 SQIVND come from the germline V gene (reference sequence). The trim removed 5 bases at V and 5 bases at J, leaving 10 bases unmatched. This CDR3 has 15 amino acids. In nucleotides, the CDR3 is TGTGCCAGTAGTGCACTCGACAGGGGATCTACTGAAGCTTTCTTT. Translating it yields CASSALDRGSTEAFF.

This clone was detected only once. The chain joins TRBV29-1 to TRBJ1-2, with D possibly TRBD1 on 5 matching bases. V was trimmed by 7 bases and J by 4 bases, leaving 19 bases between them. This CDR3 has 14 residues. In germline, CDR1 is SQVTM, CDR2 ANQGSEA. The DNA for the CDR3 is TGCAGCGATGACGGCGGGACTATGGGCTATGGCTACACCTTC. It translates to CSDDGGTMGYGYTF.

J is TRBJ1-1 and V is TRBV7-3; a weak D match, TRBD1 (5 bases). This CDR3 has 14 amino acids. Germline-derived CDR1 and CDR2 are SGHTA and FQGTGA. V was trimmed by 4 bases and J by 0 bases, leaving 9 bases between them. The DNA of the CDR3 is TGTGCCAGCAGCTCAGGGACTCTGAACACTGAAGCTTTCTTT. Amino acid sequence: CASSSGTLNTEAFF.

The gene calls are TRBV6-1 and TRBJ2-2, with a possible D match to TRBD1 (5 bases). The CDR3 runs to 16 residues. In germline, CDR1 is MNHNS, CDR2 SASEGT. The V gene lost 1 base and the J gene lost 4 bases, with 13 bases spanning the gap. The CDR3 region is CASSEVGPWSTGELFF. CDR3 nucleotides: TGTGCCAGCAGTGAAGTGGGGCCCTGGAGCACCGGGGAGCTGTTTTTT.

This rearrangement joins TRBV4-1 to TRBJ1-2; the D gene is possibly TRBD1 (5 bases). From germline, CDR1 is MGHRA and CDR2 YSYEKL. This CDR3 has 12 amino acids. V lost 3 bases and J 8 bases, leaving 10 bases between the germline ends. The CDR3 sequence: CASSQDTLGYTF. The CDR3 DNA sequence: TGCGCCAGCAGCCAGGACACCCTCGGCTACACCTTC.

CDR3 region: CASSRSGSFNQPQHF. Written as DNA, the CDR3 is TGTGCCAGCTCACGGTCCGGGAGCTTCAATCAGCCCCAGCATTTT. The rearrangement uses TRBV18 and TRBJ1-5; D unresolved. Trimming took 4 bases from V and 3 from J, leaving 13 bases between them. Germline-derived CDR1 and CDR2 are KGHSH and LQKENI. There are 15 residues in the CDR3.

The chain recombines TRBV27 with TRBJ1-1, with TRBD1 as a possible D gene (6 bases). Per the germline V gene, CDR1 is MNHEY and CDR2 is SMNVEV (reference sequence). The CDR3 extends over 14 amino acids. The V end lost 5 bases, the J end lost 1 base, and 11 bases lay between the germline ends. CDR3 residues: CASSPRTENTEAFF. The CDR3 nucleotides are TGTGCCAGCAGTCCCCGGACAGAGAACACTGAAGCTTTCTTT.

The CDR3 bases are TGCGCCAGCAGCTTGGACGGGGGTAGCAATCAGCCCCAGCATTTT. Translated: CASSLDGGSNQPQHF. This chain links TRBV5-1 with TRBJ1-5; D may be TRBD1 (5 bases). The CDR3 has 15 residues. Germline V gives CDR1 SGHRS, CDR2 YFSETQ. Trimming removed 0 bases at V and 0 bases at J, with 7 bases between.

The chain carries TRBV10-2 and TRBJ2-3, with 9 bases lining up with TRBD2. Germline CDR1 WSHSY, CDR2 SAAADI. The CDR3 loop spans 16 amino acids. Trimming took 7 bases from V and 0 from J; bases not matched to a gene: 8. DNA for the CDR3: TGCGCCAGCACCCGACTAGCGGACCCGAGCACAGATACGCAGTATTTT. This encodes CASTRLADPSTDTQYF.

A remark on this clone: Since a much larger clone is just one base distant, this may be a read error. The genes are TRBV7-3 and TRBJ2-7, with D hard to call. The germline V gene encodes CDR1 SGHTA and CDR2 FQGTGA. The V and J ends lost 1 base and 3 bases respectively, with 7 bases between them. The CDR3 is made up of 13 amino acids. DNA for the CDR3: TGTGCCAGCAGCTTAAACGGCGGCTACGAGCAGTACTTC. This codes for CASSLNGGYEQYF.

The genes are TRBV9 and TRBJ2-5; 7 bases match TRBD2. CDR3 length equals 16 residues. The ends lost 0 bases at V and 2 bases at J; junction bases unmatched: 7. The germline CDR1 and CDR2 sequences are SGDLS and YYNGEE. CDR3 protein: CASSVGPAGLQETQYF. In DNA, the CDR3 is TGTGCCAGCAGCGTAGGTCCAGCGGGGTTGCAAGAGACCCAGTACTTC.